Presented here are 14 T cell receptor beta chains from one specimen sequenced in a study of T cell changes during pregnancy in multiple sclerosis. TCRdb's table, derived via immunoSEQ multiplex PCR, lists solely in-frame clones and lacks some. This table holds approximately 44,000 clones, approximately 90% found once. Sequences were derived from CD4+ T cells from peripheral blood mononuclear cells, sampled in the first trimester of pregnancy. The receptors originated from a female donor with multiple sclerosis, enrolled in a pregnancy study.

This rearrangement joins TRBV14 to TRBJ2-3; possible D gene TRBD1, 6 bases. With 3 bases removed from V and 0 bases from J, the gap between germline ends came to 10 bases. The CDR3 extends over 15 amino acids. From germline, CDR1 is SGHDN and CDR2 FVKESK. The CDR3 DNA reads as TGTGCCAGCAGCCAGTTAACAGGGAGCACAGATACGCAGTATTTT. Translating it yields CASSQLTGSTDTQYF.

The chain combines TRBV6-1 with TRBJ1-4, with D possibly TRBD1 on 6 matching bases. Germline V gene lookup returns CDR1 MNHNS and CDR2 SASEGT. Trimming took 5 bases from V and 3 from J, leaving 13 bases between them. The CDR3 totals 15 residues. CDR3 in DNA: TGTGCCAGCAGTTTCTATACAGGGTCTAATGAAAAACTGTTTTTT. This sequence encodes CASSFYTGSNEKLFF.

V gene TRBV5-1 combines with J gene TRBJ2-1, with no clear D. This CDR3 contains 10 residues. V lost 6 bases and J 6 bases, leaving 4 bases between the germline ends. Germline CDR1 and CDR2: SGHRS and YFSETQ. CDR3 in DNA: TGCGCCAGCACTCCCAATGAGCAGTTCTTC. Encoded protein: CASTPNEQFF.

V and J are TRBV18 and TRBJ2-5; perhaps TRBD2 as D (6 bases). This CDR3 spans 12 amino acids. Germline V CDR1 and CDR2: KGHSH, LQKENI. Between the trimmed V and J ends, which lost 6 bases and 5 bases, there was a span of 10 bases. DNA for the CDR3: TGTGCCAGCTCGCGGGACTTCGAGACCCAGTACTTC. Its protein is CASSRDFETQYF.

In this sample, this clone turned up once. The chain uses TRBV7-3 and TRBJ2-2; TRBD1 matches at 12 bases. Germline V gene lookup returns CDR1 SGHTA and CDR2 FQGTGA. The junction had 1 base not matched to a gene; V was cut back by 3 bases and J by 5 bases. The CDR3 runs 15 residues. CDR3 coding DNA: TGTGCCAGCAGCTTGGGACAGGGGGCTACCGGGGAGCTGTTTTTT. This encodes CASSLGQGATGELFF.

The rearrangement joins TRBV27 to TRBJ2-1, with D hard to call. Per germline, CDR1 MNHEY and CDR2 SMNVEV (reference sequence). This CDR3 has 15 amino acids. With 2 bases removed from V and 3 bases from J, the gap between germline ends came to 11 bases. The CDR3 region is CASSLVDKIYNEQFF. The DNA for the CDR3 is TGTGCCAGCAGTTTAGTCGACAAAATCTACAATGAGCAGTTCTTC.

This chain connects TRBV18 to TRBJ2-3, with TRBD1 matching 12 bases. With 8 bases clipped from V and 4 bases from J, the junction kept 7 bases outside the gene matches. Germline loops: CDR1 KGHSH, CDR2 LQKENI. The CDR3 runs to 15 residues. CDR3 sequence reads: CASLAGTGGADTQYF. The DNA of the CDR3 is TGTGCCAGCCTAGCCGGGACAGGGGGCGCAGATACGCAGTATTTT.

Worth noting for this clone: The sample holds other DNA sequences that translate to the same CDR3. CDR3 DNA sequence: TGTGCCAGCAGTGTGGACAGGGTTTACACCGGGGAGCTGTTTTTT. Encoded protein: CASSVDRVYTGELFF. The chain recombines TRBV6-5 with TRBJ2-2, with TRBD1 identical over 8 bases. Unmatched junction bases numbered 5, after V lost 5 bases and J lost 3 bases. CDR1 MNHEY and CDR2 SVGAGI come from the germline V gene. CDR3 size: 15 residues.

The chain recombines TRBV5-4 with TRBJ2-1, with 7 bases aligning to TRBD2. Trimming removed 2 bases from V and 9 bases from J; junction bases left unmatched: 11. Germline V gene data show CDR1 as SGHNT and CDR2 as YYREEE (reference sequence). The CDR3 spans 15 residues. DNA of the CDR3: TGTGCCAGCAGCTTAAAATTCGAGACTAGCAGTGAGCAGTTCTTC. This encodes CASSLKFETSSEQFF.

The chain employs TRBV7-2 and TRBJ2-1, with TRBD2 matching 8 bases. CDR1 and CDR2 (germline): SGHTA, FQGNSA. CDR3 length equals 17 residues. Germline trimming cut 7 bases from V and 7 bases from J; bases unmatched to any gene: 18. The CDR3 region has the DNA TGTGCCAGCAACCTAGTGGGTAGCGGGATAAATCGGAATGAGCAGTTCTTC. Protein product: CASNLVGSGINRNEQFF.

The chain recombines TRBV20-1 with TRBJ2-1; a possible D gene is TRBD2 (6 bases). CDR3 length equals 11 residues. V lost 6 bases to trimming and J lost 7 bases, with 10 bases between them. Germline CDR1 and CDR2: DFQATT and SNEGSKA (reference sequence). Here the CDR3 reads CSARLVNEQFF. CDR3 sequence (DNA): TGCAGTGCGAGACTAGTTAATGAGCAGTTCTTC.

The V call is TRBV5-5, the J call TRBJ1-1; D might be TRBD1 (6 bases). Germline assignment: CDR1 SGHKS and CDR2 YYEKEE (reference sequence). The CDR3 loop spans 15 amino acids. Trimming took 3 bases from V and 3 from J, leaving 15 bases between them. CDR3 residues: CASSWQGRGDTEAFF. In DNA, the CDR3 is TGTGCCAGCAGCTGGCAGGGGAGGGGCGACACTGAAGCTTTCTTT. Using reference TRBV5-5 and TRBJ1-1 for the parts outside the CDR3, the full variable domain is DAGVTQSPTHLIKTRGQQVTLRCSPISGHKSVSWYQQVLGQGPQFIFQYYEKEERGRGNFPDRFSARQFPNYSSELNVNALLLGDSALYLCASSWQGRGDTEAFFGQGTRLTVV.

The chain carries TRBV7-6 and TRBJ1-5; D not certain. Trimming stripped 5 bases from V and 6 bases from J, with 11 bases between. CDR3 size: 13 residues. The germline V gene encodes CDR1 SGHVS and CDR2 FNYEAQ. CDR3 DNA: TGTGCCAGCAGCCCGGCGACGGGTCAGCCCCAGCATTTT. Protein sequence: CASSPATGQPQHF.

CDR3 sequence (DNA): TGTGCCAGCAGTGATTCCAGCGGGAGTATCACAGATACGCAGTATTTT. Protein: CASSDSSGSITDTQYF. This chain links TRBV6-1 with TRBJ2-3, with 8 bases aligning to TRBD2. Losses at the gene ends were 3 bases for V and 2 bases for J; bases not matched to a gene: 7. The CDR3 consists of 16 residues. Germline-derived CDR1 and CDR2 are MNHNS and SASEGT.